The TCR beta chain under discussion was sequenced for a study of T-cell reconstitution after alpha-beta-depleted transplantation in children. Study-wide findings and caveats: After transplant, high TCRbeta diversity at day 60 in some patients arose from surviving recipient T cells and thymic progenitors. The study reportedly traced alpha-beta T cells about two months after transplant to several hundred expanded graft clones. Diversity and T-cell counts at one year after transplant derived mostly from new T cells.

This clonotype was counted between two and nine times. The antigen is not known. TCRbeta library construction was performed incorporating unique molecular identifiers. TCRdb reprocessed the PCR reads via MiXCR and lists one record per CDR3 protein. In the table there are roughly 670,000 distinct CDR3 sequences, 13% of which are singletons. Trimming removed 5 bases at V and 4 bases at J, with 18 bases between. The CDR3 consists of 14 residues. Germline CDR1 and CDR2: SQVTM and ANQGSEA. J is TRBJ2-7 and V is TRBV29-1; D uncertain. The clonotype originates from a girl aged 2-15 years with congenital amegakaryocytic thrombocytopenia, due to receive a stem cell transplant. The sequences come from PBMCs, collected before TCRalphabeta/CD19-depleted stem cell transplant. The CDR3 sequence: CSVFSKGNLYEQYF. DNA of the CDR3: TGCAGCGTTTTCAGCAAGGGTAATCTTTACGAGCAGTACTTC.